The sequence of this T cell receptor beta chain was determined in a study of blood T cell repertoires in COVID-19. For the study at large: Italy, Spain and the United States were the sources of the convalescent and acute COVID-19 samples. The cDNA or gDNA used as material had been derived from T cells, B-cell-depleted T cells, or PBMCs.

As processed by the authors: How many nucleated cells were present was estimated from reference gene primer amplification. This table comes from immunoSEQ multiplex PCR, and its TCRdb copy is limited to in-frame clones, with some not included. The V and J calls and the clone size are those of that table, but D and trimming were determined from the DNA. Among 180,000 or so clones listed, about 76% were seen once. Per the germline V gene, CDR1 is GTSNPN and CDR2 is SVGIG (reference sequence). The CDR3 runs 14 residues. V lost 7 bases to trimming and J lost 0 bases; unmatched junction nucleotides: 6. The TCR comes from a woman aged 50 to 65 with active or convalescent COVID-19. Sequenced: peripheral blood. The rearrangement links TRBV30 to TRBJ1-1, with 9 bases fitting TRBD1. The CDR3 nucleotides read TGTGCCTACGTTCGGGACAGGGTGAACACTGAAGCTTTCTTT. Protein product: CAYVRDRVNTEAFF.